The clone carrying this T cell receptor (beta chain) was detected only a few times. Profiled with immunoSEQ multiplex PCR; TCRdb holds only in-frame clones, not every one. The sample has 30,000 to 40,000 clones, about nine tenths seen once. CDR3 size: 14 residues. The germline V gene encodes CDR1 SQVTM and CDR2 ANQGSEA. V was clipped by 1 base and J by 1 base; unmatched bases: 0. The data stem from a study of blood T cell repertoires in COVID-19. This clonotype originated in a human donor in a cohort sampled during active COVID-19. The sample comprised peripheral blood. The chain combines TRBV29-1 with TRBJ2-2; TRBD1 agrees at 7 bases. The CDR3 sequence: CSVEGDRNTGELFF. Here the CDR3 DNA reads TGCAGCGTTGAAGGGGACAGGAACACCGGGGAGCTGTTTTTT.